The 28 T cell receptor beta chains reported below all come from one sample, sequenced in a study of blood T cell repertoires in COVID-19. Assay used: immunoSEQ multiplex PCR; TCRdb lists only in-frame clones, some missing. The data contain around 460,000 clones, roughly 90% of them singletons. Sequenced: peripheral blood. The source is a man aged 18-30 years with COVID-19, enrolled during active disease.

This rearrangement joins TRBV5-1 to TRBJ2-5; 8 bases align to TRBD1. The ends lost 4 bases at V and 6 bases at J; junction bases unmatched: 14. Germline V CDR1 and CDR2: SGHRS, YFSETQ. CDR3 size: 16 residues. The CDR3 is CASSTSDRAVRKTQYF. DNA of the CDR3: TGCGCCAGCAGCACCTCGGACAGGGCAGTACGAAAGACCCAGTACTTC.

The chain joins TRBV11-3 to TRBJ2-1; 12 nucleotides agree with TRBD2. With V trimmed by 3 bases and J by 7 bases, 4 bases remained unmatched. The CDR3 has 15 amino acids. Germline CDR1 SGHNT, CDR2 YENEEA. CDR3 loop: CASSLRLAGGNEQFF. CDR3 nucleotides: TGTGCCAGCAGCTTGAGGCTAGCGGGAGGGAATGAGCAGTTCTTC. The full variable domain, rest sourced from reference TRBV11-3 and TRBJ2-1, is EAGVVQSPRYKIIEKKQPVAFWCNPISGHNTLYWYLQNLGQGPELLIRYENEEAVDDSQLPKDRFSAERLKGVDSTLKIQPAELGDSAVYLCASSLRLAGGNEQFFGPGTRLTVL.

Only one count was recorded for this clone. The CDR3 protein is CASSLLAGYEQFF. CDR3 bases: TGTGCCAGCAGCTTACTCGCGGGGTATGAGCAGTTCTTC. This sequence joins TRBV7-3 and TRBJ2-1, with a weak D call TRBD2 (6 bases). With 2 bases removed from V and 8 bases from J, the gap between germline ends came to 10 bases. The CDR3 sequence is 13 residues long. Germline V gene sequence: CDR1 SGHTA, CDR2 FQGTGA.

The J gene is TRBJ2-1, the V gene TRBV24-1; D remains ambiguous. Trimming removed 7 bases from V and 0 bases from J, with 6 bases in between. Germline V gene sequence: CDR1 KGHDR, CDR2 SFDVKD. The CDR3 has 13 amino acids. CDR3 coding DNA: TGTGCCACCAGCAAGAGCTCCTACAATGAGCAGTTCTTC. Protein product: CATSKSSYNEQFF.

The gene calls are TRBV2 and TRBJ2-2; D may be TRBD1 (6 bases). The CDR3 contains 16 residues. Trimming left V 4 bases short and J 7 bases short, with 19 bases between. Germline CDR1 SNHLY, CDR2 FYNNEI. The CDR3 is CASSARQVPSGGELFF. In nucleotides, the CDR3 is TGTGCCAGCAGTGCGAGACAGGTACCGTCGGGCGGGGAGCTGTTTTTT. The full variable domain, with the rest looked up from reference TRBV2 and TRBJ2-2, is EPEVTQTPSHQVTQMGQEVILRCVPISNHLYFYWYRQILGQKVEFLVSFYNNEISEKSEIFDDQFSVERPDGSNFTLKIRSTKLEDSAMYFCASSARQVPSGGELFFGEGSRLTVL.

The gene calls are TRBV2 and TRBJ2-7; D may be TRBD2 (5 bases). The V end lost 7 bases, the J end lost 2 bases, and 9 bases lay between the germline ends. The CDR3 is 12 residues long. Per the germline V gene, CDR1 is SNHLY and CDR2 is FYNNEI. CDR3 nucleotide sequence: TGTGCCAGCAAACGACTAACCTACGAGCAGTACTTC. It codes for CASKRLTYEQYF.

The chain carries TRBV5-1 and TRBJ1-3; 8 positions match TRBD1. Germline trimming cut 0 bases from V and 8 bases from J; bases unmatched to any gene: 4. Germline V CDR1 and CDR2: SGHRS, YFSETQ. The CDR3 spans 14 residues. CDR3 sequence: CASSLGQGRHTIYF. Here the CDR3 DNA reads TGCGCCAGCAGCTTGGGACAGGGGCGGCACACCATATATTTT.

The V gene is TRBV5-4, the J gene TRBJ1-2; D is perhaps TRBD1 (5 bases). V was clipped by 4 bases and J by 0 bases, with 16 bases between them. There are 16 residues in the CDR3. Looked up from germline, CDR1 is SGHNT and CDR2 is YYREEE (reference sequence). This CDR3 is CASSTIAGIANYGYTF. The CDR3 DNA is TGTGCCAGCAGCACCATTGCAGGGATAGCTAACTATGGCTACACCTTC. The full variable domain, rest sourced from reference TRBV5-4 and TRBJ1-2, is ETGVTQSPTHLIKTRGQQVTLRCSSQSGHNTVSWYQQALGQGPQFIFQYYREEENGRGNFPPRFSGLQFPNYSSELNVNALELDDSALYLCASSTIAGIANYGYTFGSGTRLTVV.

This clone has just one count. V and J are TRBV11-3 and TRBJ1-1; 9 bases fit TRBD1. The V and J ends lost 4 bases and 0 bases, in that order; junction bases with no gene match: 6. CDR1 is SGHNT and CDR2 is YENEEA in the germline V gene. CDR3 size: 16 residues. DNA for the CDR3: TGTGCCAGCAGCTCTTCGACAGGGGGTATGAACACTGAAGCTTTCTTT. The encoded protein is CASSSSTGGMNTEAFF.

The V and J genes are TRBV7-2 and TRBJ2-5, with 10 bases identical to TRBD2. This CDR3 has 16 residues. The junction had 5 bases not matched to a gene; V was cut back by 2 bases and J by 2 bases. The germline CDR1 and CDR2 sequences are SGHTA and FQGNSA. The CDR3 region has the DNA TGTGCCAGCAGCTTATCGCCTAGCGGGGGACAAGAGACCCAGTACTTC. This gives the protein CASSLSPSGGQETQYF.

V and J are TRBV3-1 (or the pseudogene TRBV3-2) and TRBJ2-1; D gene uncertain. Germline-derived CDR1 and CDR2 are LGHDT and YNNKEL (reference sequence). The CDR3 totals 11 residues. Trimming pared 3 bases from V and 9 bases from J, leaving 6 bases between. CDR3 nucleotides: TGTGCCAGCAGCCAGACTGGTGAGCAGTTCTTC. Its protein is CASSQTGEQFF.

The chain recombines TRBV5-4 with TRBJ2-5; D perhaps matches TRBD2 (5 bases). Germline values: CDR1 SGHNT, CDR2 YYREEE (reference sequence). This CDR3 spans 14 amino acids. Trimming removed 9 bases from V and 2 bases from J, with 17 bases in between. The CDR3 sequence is CATRGGPGQETQYF. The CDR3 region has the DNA TGTGCCACAAGAGGAGGCCCGGGACAAGAGACCCAGTACTTC.

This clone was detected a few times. CDR3 sequence: CASSLMSTEAFF. For the CDR3, the DNA is TGTGCCAGCAGTTTAATGAGCACTGAAGCTTTCTTT. The chain carries TRBV12-3 or TRBV12-4 and TRBJ1-1; D not resolved. V shed 2 bases and J shed 4 bases, with 5 bases lying between them. CDR3 length: 12 residues.

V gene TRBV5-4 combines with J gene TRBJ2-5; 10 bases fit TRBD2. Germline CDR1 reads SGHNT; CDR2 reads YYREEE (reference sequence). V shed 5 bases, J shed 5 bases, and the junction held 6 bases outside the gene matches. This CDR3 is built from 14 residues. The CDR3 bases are TGTGCCAGCAGTCGAGCTAGCGGGAGTGAGACCCAGTACTTC. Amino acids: CASSRASGSETQYF.

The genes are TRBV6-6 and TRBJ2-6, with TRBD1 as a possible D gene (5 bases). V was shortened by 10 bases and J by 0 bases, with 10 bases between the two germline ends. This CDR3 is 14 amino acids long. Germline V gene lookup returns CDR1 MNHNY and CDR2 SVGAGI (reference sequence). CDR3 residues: CAISGSSGANVLTF. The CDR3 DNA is TGTGCCATCTCAGGGTCCTCTGGGGCCAACGTCCTGACTTTC.

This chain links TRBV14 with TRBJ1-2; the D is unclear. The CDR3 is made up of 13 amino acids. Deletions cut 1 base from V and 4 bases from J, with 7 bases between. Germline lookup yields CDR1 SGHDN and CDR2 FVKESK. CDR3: CASSQGAVYGYTF. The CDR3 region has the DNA TGTGCCAGCAGCCAAGGGGCAGTCTATGGCTACACCTTC.

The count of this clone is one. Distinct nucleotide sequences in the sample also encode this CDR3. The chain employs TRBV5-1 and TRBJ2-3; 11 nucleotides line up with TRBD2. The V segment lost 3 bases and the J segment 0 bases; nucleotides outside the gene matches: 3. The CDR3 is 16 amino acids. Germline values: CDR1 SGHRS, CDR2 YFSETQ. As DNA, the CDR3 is TGCGCCAGCAGCTCAAGACTAGCGGGGAGCACAGATACGCAGTATTTT. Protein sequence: CASSSRLAGSTDTQYF.

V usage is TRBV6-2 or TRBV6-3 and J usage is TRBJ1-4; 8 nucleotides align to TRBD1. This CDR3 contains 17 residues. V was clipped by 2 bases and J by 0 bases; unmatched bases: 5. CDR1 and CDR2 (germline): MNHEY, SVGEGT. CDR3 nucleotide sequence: TGTGCCAGCAGTTACGGGACAGGCGCAGCAACTAATGAAAAACTGTTTTTT. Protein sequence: CASSYGTGAATNEKLFF.

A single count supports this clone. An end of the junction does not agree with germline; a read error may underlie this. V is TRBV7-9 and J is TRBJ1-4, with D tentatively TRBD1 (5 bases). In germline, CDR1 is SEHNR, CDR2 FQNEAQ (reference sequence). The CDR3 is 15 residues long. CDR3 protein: CASRLDSVGDEKLFF. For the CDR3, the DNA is TGTGCCAGCAGGTTAGACAGCGTAGGGGATGAAAAACTGTTTTTT.

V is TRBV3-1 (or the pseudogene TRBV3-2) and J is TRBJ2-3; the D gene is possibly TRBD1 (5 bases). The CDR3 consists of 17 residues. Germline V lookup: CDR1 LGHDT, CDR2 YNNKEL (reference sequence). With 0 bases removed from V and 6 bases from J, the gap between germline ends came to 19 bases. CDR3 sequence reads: CASSQDTTVDLSDTQYF. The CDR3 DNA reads TGTGCCAGCAGCCAAGATACGACAGTAGACCTGAGCGATACGCAGTATTTT.

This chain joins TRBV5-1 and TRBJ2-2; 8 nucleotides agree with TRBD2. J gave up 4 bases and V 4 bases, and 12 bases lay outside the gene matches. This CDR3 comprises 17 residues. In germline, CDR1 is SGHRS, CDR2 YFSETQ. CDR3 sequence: CASSPTQAGEGTGELFF. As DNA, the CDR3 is TGCGCCAGCAGCCCGACGCAAGCGGGAGAAGGCACCGGGGAGCTGTTTTTT. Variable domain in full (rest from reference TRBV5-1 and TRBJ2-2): KAGVTQTPRYLIKTRGQQVTLSCSPISGHRSVSWYQQTPGQGLQFLFEYFSETQRNKGNFPGRFSGRQFSNSRSEMNVSTLELGDSALYLCASSPTQAGEGTGELFFGEGSRLTVL.

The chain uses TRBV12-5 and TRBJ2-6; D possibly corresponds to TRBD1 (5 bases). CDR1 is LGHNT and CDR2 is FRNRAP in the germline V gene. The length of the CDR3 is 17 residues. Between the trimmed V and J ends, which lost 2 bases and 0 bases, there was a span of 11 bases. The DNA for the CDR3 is TGTGCTAGTGGTTTGACCTCTGGACACTCTGGGGCCAACGTCCTGACTTTC. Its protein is CASGLTSGHSGANVLTF.

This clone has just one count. CDR3 protein: CASSRTGVEQYF. The CDR3 DNA is TGTGCCAGCAGCCGGACAGGGGTCGAGCAGTACTTC. J is TRBJ2-7 and V is TRBV3-1 (or the pseudogene TRBV3-2), with 9 nucleotides matching TRBD1. The CDR3 is 12 residues long. Trimming took 4 bases from V and 6 from J; bases not matched to a gene: 1. In germline, CDR1 is LGHDT, CDR2 YNNKEL (reference sequence).

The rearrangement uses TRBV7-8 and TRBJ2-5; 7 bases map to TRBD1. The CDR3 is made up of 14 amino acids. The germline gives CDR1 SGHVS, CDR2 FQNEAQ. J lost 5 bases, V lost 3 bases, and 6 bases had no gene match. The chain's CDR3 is CASSLTGWSETQYF. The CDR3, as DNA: TGTGCCAGCAGCTTGACAGGGTGGAGTGAGACCCAGTACTTC.

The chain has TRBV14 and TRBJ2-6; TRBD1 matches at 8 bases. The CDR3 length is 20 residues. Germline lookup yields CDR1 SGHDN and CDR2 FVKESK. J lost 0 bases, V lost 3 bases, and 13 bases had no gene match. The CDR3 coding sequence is TGTGCCAGCAGCCACCCTAGGGGGGACAGGATGCGCTCTGGGGCCAACGTCCTGACTTTC. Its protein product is CASSHPRGDRMRSGANVLTF.

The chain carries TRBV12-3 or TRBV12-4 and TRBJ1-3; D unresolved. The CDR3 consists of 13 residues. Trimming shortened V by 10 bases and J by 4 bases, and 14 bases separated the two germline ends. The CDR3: CATNNAGGNTIYF. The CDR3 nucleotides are TGTGCCACCAACAACGCGGGAGGAAACACCATATATTTT.

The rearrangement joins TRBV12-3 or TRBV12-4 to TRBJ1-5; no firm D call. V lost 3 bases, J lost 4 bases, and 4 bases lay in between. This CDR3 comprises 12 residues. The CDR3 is CASSFGNQPQHF. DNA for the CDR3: TGTGCCAGCAGTTTCGGGAATCAGCCCCAGCATTTT.

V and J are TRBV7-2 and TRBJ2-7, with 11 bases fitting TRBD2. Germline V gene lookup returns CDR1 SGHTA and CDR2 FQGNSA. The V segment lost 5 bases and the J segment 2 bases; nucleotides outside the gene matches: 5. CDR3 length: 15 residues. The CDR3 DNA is TGTGCCAGCAGCCCCGTAGCGGGAGGGCCCTACGAGCAGTACTTC. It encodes CASSPVAGGPYEQYF.